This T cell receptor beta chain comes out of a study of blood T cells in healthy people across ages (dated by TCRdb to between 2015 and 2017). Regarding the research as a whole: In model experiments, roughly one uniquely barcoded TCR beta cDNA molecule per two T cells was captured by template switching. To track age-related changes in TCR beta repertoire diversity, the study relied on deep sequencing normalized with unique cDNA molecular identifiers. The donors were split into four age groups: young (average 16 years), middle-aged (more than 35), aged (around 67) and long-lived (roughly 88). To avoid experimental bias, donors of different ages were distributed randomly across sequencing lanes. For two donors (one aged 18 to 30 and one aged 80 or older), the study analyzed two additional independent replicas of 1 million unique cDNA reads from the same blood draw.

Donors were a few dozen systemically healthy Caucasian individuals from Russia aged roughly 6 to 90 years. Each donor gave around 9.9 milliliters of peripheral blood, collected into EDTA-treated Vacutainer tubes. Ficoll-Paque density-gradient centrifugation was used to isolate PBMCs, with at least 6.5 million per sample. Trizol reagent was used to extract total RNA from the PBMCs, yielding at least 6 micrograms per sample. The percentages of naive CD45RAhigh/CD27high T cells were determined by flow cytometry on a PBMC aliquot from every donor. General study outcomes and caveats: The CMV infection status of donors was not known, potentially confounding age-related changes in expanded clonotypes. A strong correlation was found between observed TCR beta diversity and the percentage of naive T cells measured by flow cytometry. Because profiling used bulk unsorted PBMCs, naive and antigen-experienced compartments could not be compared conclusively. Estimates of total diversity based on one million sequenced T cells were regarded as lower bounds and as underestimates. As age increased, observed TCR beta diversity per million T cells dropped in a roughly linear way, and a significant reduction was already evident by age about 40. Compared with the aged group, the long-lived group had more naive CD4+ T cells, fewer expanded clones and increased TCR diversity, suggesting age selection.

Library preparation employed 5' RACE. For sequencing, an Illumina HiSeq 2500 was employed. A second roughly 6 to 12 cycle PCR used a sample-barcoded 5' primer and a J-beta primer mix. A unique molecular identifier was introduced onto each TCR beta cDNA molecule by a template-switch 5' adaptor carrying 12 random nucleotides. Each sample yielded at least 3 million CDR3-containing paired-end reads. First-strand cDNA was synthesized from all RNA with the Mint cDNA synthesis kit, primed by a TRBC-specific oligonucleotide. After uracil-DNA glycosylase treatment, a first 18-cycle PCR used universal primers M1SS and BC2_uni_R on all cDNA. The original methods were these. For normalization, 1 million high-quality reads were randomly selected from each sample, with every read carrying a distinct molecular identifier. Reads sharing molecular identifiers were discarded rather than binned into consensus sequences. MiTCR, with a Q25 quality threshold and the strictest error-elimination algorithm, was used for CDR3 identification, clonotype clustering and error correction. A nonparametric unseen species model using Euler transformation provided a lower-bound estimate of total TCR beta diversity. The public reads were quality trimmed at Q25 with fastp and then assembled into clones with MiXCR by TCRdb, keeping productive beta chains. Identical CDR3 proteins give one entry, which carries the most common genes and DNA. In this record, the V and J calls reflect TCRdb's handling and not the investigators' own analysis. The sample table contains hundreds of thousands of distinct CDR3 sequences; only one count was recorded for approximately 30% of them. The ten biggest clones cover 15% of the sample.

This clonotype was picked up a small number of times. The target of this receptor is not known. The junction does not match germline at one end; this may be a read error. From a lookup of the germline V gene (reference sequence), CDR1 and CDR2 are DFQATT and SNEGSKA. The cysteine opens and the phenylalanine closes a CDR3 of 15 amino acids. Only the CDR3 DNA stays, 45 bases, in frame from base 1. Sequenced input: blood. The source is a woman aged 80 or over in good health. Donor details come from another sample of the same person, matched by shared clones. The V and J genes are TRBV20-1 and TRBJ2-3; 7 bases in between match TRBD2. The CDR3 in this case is CSAREGRDRTGTQYF. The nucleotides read TGCAGTGCTAGAGAGGGGAGGGACCGCACAGGTACGCAGTATTTT.